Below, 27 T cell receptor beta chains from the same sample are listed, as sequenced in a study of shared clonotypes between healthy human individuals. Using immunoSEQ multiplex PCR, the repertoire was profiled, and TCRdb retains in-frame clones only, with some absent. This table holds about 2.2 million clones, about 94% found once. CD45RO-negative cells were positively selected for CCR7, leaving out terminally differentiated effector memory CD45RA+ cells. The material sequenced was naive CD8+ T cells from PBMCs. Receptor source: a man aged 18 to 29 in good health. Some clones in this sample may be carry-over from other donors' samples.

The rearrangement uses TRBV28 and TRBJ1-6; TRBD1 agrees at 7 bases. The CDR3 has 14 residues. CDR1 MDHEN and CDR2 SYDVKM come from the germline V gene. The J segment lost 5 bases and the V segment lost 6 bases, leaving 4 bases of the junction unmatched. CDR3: CASRGTENNSPLHF. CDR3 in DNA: TGTGCCAGCAGGGGGACAGAGAATAATTCACCCCTCCACTTT. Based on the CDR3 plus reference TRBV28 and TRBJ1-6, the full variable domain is DVKVTQSSRYLVKRTGEKVFLECVQDMDHENMFWYRQDPGLGLRLIYFSYDVKMKEKGDIPEGYSVSREKKERFSLILESASTNQTSMYLCASRGTENNSPLHFGNGTRLTVT.

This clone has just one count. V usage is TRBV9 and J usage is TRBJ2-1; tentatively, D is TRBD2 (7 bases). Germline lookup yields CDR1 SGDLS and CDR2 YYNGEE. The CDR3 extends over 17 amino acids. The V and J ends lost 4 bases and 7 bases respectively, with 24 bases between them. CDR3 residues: CASSMSWGRERGNEQFF. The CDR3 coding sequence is TGTGCCAGCAGCATGTCGTGGGGGCGGGAGAGAGGTAATGAGCAGTTCTTC.

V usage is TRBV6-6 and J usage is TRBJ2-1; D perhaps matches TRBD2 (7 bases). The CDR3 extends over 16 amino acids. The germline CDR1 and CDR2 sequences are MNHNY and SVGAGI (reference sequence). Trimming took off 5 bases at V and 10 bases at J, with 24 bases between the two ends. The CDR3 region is CASSRVWAGEGGEQFF. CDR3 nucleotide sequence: TGTGCCAGCAGTCGCGTCTGGGCGGGAGAGGGGGGGGAGCAGTTCTTC.

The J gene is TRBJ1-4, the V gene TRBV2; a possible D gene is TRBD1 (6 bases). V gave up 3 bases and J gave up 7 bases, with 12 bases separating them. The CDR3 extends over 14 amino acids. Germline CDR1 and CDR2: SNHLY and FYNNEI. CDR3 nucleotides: TGTGCCAGCAGTGATTGGGGGCGGGGTGAAAAACTGTTTTTT. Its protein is CASSDWGRGEKLFF.

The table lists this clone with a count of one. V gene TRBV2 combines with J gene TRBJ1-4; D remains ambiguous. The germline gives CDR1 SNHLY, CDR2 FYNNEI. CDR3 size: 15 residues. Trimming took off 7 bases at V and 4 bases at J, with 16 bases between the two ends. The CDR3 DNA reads TGTGCCAGCACAACCATAGGTCGGGGTAATGAAAAACTGTTTTTT. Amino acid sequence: CASTTIGRGNEKLFF.

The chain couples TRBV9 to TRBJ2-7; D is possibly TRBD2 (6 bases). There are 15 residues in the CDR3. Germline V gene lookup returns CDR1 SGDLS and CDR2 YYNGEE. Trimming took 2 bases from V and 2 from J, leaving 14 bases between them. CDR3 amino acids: CASSVRDRPAYEQYF. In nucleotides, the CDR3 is TGTGCCAGCAGCGTGCGGGACCGTCCCGCCTACGAGCAGTACTTC.

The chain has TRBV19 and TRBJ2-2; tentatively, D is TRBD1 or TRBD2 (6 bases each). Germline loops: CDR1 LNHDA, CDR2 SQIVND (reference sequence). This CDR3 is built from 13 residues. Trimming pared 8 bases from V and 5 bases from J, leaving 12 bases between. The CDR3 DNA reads TGTGCCAGTTTTGGGGGGCTGACCGGGGAGCTGTTTTTT. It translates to CASFGGLTGELFF.

The CDR3 coding sequence is TGTGCCAGCACCACTCTAGCGGGAGGCCCAGATACGCAGTATTTT. Protein sequence: CASTTLAGGPDTQYF. V usage is TRBV7-8 and J usage is TRBJ2-3; TRBD2 matches 11 bases. The germline CDR1 and CDR2 sequences are SGHVS and FQNEAQ. The CDR3 is 15 residues long. J lost 4 bases, V lost 7 bases, and 7 bases had no gene match.

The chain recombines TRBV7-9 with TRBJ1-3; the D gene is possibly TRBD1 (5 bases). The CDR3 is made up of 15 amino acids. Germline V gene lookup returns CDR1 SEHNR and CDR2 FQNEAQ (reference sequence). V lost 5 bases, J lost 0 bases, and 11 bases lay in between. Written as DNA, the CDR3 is TGTGCCAGCAGCCCAAAGACAGCCTCTGGAAACACCATATATTTT. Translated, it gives CASSPKTASGNTIYF.

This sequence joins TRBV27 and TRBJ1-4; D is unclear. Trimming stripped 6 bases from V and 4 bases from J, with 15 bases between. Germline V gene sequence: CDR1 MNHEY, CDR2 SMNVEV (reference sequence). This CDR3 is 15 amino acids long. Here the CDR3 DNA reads TGTGCCAGCAGCAGCCTCAGGTCCGTTAATGAAAAACTGTTTTTT. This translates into CASSSLRSVNEKLFF.

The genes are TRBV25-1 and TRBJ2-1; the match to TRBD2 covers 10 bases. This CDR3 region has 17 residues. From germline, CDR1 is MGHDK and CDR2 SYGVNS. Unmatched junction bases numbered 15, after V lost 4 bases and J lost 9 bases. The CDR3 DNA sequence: TGTGCCAGCAGTGGGCGAAGAACTAGCGGGACAGGTCGTGAGCAGTTCTTC. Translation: CASSGRRTSGTGREQFF.

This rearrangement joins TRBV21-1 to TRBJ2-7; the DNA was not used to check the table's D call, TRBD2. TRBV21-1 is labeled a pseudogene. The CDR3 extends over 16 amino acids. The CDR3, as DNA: TGTGCCAGCAGCAAAGGGTGGGGGGGGCGGACCTACGAGCAGTACTTC. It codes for CASSKGWGGRTYEQYF.

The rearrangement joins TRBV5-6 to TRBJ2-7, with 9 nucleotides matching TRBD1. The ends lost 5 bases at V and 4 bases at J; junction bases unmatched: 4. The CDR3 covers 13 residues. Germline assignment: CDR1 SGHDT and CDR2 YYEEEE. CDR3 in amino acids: CASSRQGVYEQYF. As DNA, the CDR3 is TGTGCCAGCAGTAGACAGGGGGTATACGAGCAGTACTTC.

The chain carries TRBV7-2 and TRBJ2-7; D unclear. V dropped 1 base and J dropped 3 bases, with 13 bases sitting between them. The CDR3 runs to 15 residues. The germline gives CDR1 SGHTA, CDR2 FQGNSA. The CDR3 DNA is TGTGCCAGCAGCTTAGTTGCTGGGCGGCTCTACGAGCAGTACTTC. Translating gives CASSLVAGRLYEQYF.

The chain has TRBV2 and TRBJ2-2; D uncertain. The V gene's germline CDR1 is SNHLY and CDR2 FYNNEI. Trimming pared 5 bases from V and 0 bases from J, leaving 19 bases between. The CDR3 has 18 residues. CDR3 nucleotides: TGTGCCAGCAGTCCCGTCGGGTCTGTTTCCTCGAACACCGGGGAGCTGTTTTTT. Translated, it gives CASSPVGSVSSNTGELFF. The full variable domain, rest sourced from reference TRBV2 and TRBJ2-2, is EPEVTQTPSHQVTQMGQEVILRCVPISNHLYFYWYRQILGQKVEFLVSFYNNEISEKSEIFDDQFSVERPDGSNFTLKIRSTKLEDSAMYFCASSPVGSVSSNTGELFFGEGSRLTVL.

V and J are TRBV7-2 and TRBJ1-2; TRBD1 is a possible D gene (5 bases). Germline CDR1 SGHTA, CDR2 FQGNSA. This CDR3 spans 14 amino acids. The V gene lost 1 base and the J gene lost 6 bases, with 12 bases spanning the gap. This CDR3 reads CASSLVTGGDGYTF. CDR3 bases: TGTGCCAGCAGCTTAGTAACAGGAGGGGATGGCTACACCTTC.

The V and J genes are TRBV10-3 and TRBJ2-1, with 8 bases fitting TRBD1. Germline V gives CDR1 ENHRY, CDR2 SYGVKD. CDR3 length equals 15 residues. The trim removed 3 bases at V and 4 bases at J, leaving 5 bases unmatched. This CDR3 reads CAISDRQGAYNEQFF. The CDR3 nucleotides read TGTGCCATCAGTGATCGGCAGGGGGCTTACAATGAGCAGTTCTTC.

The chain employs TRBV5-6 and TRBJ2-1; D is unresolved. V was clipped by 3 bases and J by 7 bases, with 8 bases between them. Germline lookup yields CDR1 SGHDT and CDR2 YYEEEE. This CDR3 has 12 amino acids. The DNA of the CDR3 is TGTGCCAGCAGCTGGTCTATGAATGAGCAGTTCTTC. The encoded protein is CASSWSMNEQFF.

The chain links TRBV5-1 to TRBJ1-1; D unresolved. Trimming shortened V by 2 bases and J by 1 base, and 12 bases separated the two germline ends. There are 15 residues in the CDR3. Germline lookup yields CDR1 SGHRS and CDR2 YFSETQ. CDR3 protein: CASSFSRLSNTEAFF. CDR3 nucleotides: TGCGCCAGCAGCTTCTCCAGGTTATCGAACACTGAAGCTTTCTTT.

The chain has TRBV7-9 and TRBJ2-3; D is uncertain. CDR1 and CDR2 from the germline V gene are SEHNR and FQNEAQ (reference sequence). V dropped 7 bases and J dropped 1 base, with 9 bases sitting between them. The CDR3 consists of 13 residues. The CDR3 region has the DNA TGTGCCAGCACCTCTCATCGCACAGATACGCAGTATTTT. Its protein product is CASTSHRTDTQYF.

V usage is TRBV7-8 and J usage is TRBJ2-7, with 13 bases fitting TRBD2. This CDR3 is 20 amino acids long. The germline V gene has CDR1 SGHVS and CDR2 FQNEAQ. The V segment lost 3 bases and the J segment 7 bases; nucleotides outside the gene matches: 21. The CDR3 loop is CASSFRRIRSGLAGVWEQYF. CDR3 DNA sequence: TGTGCCAGCAGCTTTCGTCGTATTAGATCCGGACTAGCGGGAGTATGGGAGCAGTACTTC.

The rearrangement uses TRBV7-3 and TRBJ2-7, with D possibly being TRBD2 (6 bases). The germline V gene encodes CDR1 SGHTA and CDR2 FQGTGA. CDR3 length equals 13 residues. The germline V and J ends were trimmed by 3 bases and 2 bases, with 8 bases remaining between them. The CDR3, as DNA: TGTGCCAGCAGCTTCGGGGGAACCTACGAGCAGTACTTC. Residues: CASSFGGTYEQYF.

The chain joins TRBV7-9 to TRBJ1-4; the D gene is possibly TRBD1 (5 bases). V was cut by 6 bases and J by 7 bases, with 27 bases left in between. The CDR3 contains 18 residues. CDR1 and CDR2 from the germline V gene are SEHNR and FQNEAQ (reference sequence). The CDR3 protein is CASSNHPGGVPGSEKLFF. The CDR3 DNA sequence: TGTGCCAGCAGTAACCACCCCGGGGGGGTCCCTGGAAGTGAAAAACTGTTTTTT. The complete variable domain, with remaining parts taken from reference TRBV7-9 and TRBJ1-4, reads DTGVSQNPRHKITKRGQNVTFRCDPISEHNRLYWYRQTLGQGPEFLTYFQNEAQLEKSRLLSDRFSAERPKGSFSTLEIQRTEQGDSAMYLCASSNHPGGVPGSEKLFFGSGTQLSVL.

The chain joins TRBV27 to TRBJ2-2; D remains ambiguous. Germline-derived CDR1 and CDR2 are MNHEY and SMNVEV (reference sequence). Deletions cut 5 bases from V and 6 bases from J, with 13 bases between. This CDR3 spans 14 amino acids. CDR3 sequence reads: CASSPGLSAGELFF. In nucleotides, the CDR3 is TGTGCCAGCAGTCCCGGCCTCTCGGCCGGGGAGCTGTTTTTT.

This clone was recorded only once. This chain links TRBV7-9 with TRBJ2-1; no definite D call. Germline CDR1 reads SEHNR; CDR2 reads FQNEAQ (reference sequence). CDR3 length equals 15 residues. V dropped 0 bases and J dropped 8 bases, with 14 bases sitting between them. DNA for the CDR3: TGTGCCAGCAGCTTAGCTGGCGAGCTAGGCGATGAGCAGTTCTTC. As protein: CASSLAGELGDEQFF. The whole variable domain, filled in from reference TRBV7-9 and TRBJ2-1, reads DTGVSQNPRHKITKRGQNVTFRCDPISEHNRLYWYRQTLGQGPEFLTYFQNEAQLEKSRLLSDRFSAERPKGSFSTLEIQRTEQGDSAMYLCASSLAGELGDEQFFGPGTRLTVL.

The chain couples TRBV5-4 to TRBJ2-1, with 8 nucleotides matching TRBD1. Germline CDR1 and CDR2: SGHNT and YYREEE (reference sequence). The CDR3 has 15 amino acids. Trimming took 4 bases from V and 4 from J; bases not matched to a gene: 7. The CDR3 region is CASSGATGGYNEQFF. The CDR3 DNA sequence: TGTGCCAGCAGCGGGGCCACAGGGGGATACAATGAGCAGTTCTTC.

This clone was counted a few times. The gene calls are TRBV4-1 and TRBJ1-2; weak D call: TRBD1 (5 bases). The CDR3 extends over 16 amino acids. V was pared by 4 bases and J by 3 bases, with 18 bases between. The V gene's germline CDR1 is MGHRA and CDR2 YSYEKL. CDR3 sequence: CASSPTPGPRDYGYTF. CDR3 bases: TGCGCCAGCAGCCCTACACCGGGACCCAGAGACTATGGCTACACCTTC.